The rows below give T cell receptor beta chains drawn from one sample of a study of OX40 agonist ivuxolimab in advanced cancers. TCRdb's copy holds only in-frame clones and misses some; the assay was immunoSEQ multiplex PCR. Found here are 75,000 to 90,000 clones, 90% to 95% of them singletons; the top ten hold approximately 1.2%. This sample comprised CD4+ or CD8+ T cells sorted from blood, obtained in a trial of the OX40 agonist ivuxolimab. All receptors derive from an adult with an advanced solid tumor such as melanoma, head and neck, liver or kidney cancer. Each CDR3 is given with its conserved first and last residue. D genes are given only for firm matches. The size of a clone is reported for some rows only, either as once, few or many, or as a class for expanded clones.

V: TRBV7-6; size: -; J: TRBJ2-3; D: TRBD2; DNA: TGTGCCAGCAGCTTTACTAGCGCTAGCACAGATACGCAGTATTTT; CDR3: CASSFTSASTDTQYF
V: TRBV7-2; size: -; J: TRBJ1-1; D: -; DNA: TGTGCCAGCAGCTCGCCGACAGGAAGCACTGAAGCTTTCTTT; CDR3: CASSSPTGSTEAFF
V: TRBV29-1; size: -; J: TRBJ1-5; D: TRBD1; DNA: TGCAGCGTTGAACTAGACAGGGGTCAGCCCCAGCATTTT; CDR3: CSVELDRGQPQHF
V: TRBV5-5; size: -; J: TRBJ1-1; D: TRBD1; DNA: TGTGCCAGCAGGAACACACAGGGGAAGGGTACTGAAGCTTTCTTT; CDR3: CASRNTQGKGTEAFF
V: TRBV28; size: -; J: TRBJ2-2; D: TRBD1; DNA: TGTGCCAGCCTGGGACAGACTACCGGGGAGCTGTTTTTT; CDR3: CASLGQTTGELFF
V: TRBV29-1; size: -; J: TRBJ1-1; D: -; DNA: TGCAGCGTTGAGCGGACGGGGAACACTGAAGCTTTCTTT; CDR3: CSVERTGNTEAFF
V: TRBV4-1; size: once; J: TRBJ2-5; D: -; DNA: TGCGCCAGCAGCCAAGTTCCCGGGACGGTAAGCCAAGAGACCCAGTACTTC; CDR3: CASSQVPGTVSQETQYF
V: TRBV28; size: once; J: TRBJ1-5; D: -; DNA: TGTGCCAGCATGAGTGCCAATCAGCCCCAGCATTTT; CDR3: CASMSANQPQHF
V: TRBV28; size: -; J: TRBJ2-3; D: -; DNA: TGTGCCAGCAGGGGGACAGATACGCAGTATTTT; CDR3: CASRGTDTQYF
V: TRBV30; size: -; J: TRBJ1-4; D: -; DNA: TGTGCCTGGAGTGTACAAGGGAGCGAAAAACTGTTTTTT; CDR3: CAWSVQGSEKLFF